The rows below give T cell receptor beta chains drawn from one sample of a study of blood T cell repertoires in COVID-19. Sequencing used immunoSEQ multiplex PCR; TCRdb keeps in-frame clones, though not all of them. Of about 300,000 clones listed, 80% to 90% are singletons. The sample comprised peripheral blood. The receptors stem from a young man who had recovered from COVID-19. Both conserved end residues are part of each CDR3. Each record gives: clone size, V gene, J gene, D gene, CDR3 protein, CDR3 DNA. The D gene is left open where the match is weak. The size entry is marked missing in some rows and otherwise reads once, few, many or a size class.

size: .; V: TRBV7-2; J: TRBJ2-2; D: TRBD2; CDR3: CASSVASGGNTGELFF; DNA: TGTGCCAGCAGCGTAGCTAGCGGGGGGAACACCGGGGAGCTGTTTTTT
size: .; V: TRBV6-4; J: TRBJ1-1; D: .; CDR3: CASSEVENTEAFF; DNA: TGTGCCAGCAGTGAGGTAGAGAACACTGAAGCTTTCTTT
size: .; V: TRBV21-1; J: TRBJ1-1; D: .; CDR3: CASSSRTGQLVAFF; DNA: TGTGCCAGCAGCAGCCGGACAGGGCAGTTGGTAGCTTTCTTT
size: .; V: TRBV19; J: TRBJ2-1; D: .; CDR3: CASSIETTQVRDEQFF; DNA: TGTGCCAGTAGTATAGAGACTACTCAAGTGCGGGATGAGCAGTTCTTC
size: .; V: TRBV10-3; J: TRBJ2-2; D: .; CDR3: CAISEDSGGVNTGELFF; DNA: TGTGCCATCAGTGAGGATAGCGGAGGGGTGAACACCGGGGAGCTGTTTTTT
size: .; V: TRBV13; J: TRBJ2-5; D: TRBD1; CDR3: CASSGTGGRQETQYF; DNA: TGTGCCAGCAGCGGGACAGGGGGCAGGCAAGAGACCCAGTACTTC
size: .; V: TRBV7-2; J: TRBJ2-1; D: .; CDR3: CASSFGRGIYNEQFF; DNA: TGTGCCAGCAGCTTTGGTCGGGGAATCTACAATGAGCAGTTCTTC
size: .; V: TRBV29-1; J: TRBJ1-2; D: .; CDR3: CSVEDLRAGEGYTF; DNA: TGCAGCGTTGAAGATCTTAGGGCAGGGGAAGGCTACACCTTC
size: .; V: TRBV18; J: TRBJ1-6; D: TRBD1; CDR3: CASSQGQDYSPLHF; DNA: TGTGCCAGCTCACAAGGACAGGACTATTCACCCCTCCACTTT
size: .; V: TRBV2; J: TRBJ2-1; D: TRBD2; CDR3: CASSVRTSGYNEQFF; DNA: TGTGCCAGCAGTGTCAGGACTAGCGGTTACAATGAGCAGTTCTTC
size: .; V: TRBV10-3; J: TRBJ2-3; D: TRBD1; CDR3: CAIKEQGGTDTQYF; DNA: TGTGCCATCAAGGAACAGGGGGGCACAGATACGCAGTATTTT
size: .; V: TRBV3-1/TRBV3-2; J: TRBJ2-7; D: TRBD1; CDR3: CASSAQGARYEQYF; DNA: TGTGCCAGCAGCGCACAGGGGGCTAGGTACGAGCAGTACTTC
size: .; V: TRBV5-8; J: TRBJ2-7; D: TRBD2; CDR3: CASRRDTDPSGRVYEQYF; DNA: TGTGCCAGCAGACGGGACACAGACCCTAGCGGGAGAGTATACGAGCAGTACTTC
size: .; V: TRBV11-2; J: TRBJ2-2; D: .; CDR3: CASSPRGELFF; DNA: TGTGCCAGCAGCCCCCGCGGGGAGCTGTTTTTT
size: .; V: TRBV5-1; J: TRBJ2-1; D: .; CDR3: CASSLRGYNEQFF; DNA: TGCGCCAGCAGCTTGAGGGGATACAATGAGCAGTTCTTC
size: .; V: TRBV6-2/TRBV6-3; J: TRBJ1-1; D: .; CDR3: CASSYRVGQSNTEAFF; DNA: TGTGCCAGCAGTTATCGTGTTGGCCAATCCAACACTGAAGCTTTCTTT
size: .; V: TRBV7-9; J: TRBJ2-3; D: TRBD2; CDR3: CASSPRGTSGRVTDTQYF; DNA: TGTGCCAGCAGCCCTAGAGGCACTAGCGGGAGAGTGACAGATACGCAGTATTTT
size: .; V: TRBV5-4; J: TRBJ2-3; D: .; CDR3: CASSFIGGNTDTQYF; DNA: TGTGCCAGCAGCTTTATTGGGGGGAACACAGATACGCAGTATTTT
size: once; V: TRBV7-6; J: TRBJ1-1; D: .; CDR3: CASSLMSGAEAFF; DNA: TGTGCCAGCAGCTTAATGAGCGGAGCCGAAGCTTTCTTT
size: .; V: TRBV30; J: TRBJ2-3; D: TRBD2; CDR3: CAWSPTSGTSDTQYF; DNA: TGTGCCTGGAGTCCGACTAGCGGGACCTCAGATACGCAGTATTTT
size: .; V: TRBV19; J: TRBJ2-3; D: TRBD2; CDR3: CASKAIAGAQDTQYF; DNA: TGTGCCAGTAAAGCAATAGCGGGAGCGCAAGATACGCAGTATTTT
size: .; V: TRBV5-4; J: TRBJ2-6; D: TRBD1; CDR3: CASNTGGPNSGANVLTF; DNA: TGTGCCAGCAACACAGGGGGCCCCAACTCTGGGGCCAACGTCCTGACTTTC
size: .; V: TRBV7-9; J: TRBJ2-2; D: .; CDR3: CATGTGEGTGELFF; DNA: TGTGCCACGGGGACGGGAGAAGGAACCGGGGAGCTGTTTTTT
size: .; V: TRBV5-8; J: TRBJ2-7; D: TRBD2; CDR3: CASILSGGLAGAGVYEQYF; DNA: TGTGCCAGCATCCTTTCTGGGGGACTAGCGGGGGCGGGGGTCTACGAGCAGTACTTC
size: .; V: TRBV15; J: TRBJ1-1; D: .; CDR3: CATSRESTLNTEAFF; DNA: TGTGCCACCAGCAGAGAATCGACACTGAACACTGAAGCTTTCTTT
size: .; V: TRBV27; J: TRBJ2-7; D: TRBD1; CDR3: CASSSTRDRYYEQYF; DNA: TGTGCCAGCAGTTCCACCCGGGACAGATACTACGAGCAGTACTTC
size: .; V: TRBV6-5; J: TRBJ2-3; D: TRBD1; CDR3: CASSLLGQGEDTQYF; DNA: TGTGCCAGCAGTTTGCTAGGGCAGGGGGAAGATACGCAGTATTTT
size: .; V: TRBV19; J: TRBJ2-3; D: .; CDR3: CASSIWDSSDTQYF; DNA: TGTGCCAGTAGTATTTGGGACTCTTCAGATACGCAGTATTTT
size: .; V: TRBV5-4; J: TRBJ2-3; D: TRBD2; CDR3: CASSFAGGQDTQYF; DNA: TGTGCCAGCAGCTTCGCGGGGGGGCAAGATACGCAGTATTTT
size: .; V: TRBV9; J: TRBJ2-2; D: .; CDR3: CASSEGVDPGTGELFF; DNA: TGTGCCAGCAGCGAGGGTGTCGACCCGGGAACCGGGGAGCTGTTTTTT
size: .; V: TRBV9; J: TRBJ2-7; D: .; CDR3: CASSPGGGQINEQYF; DNA: TGTGCCAGCAGCCCGGGGGGGGGACAGATCAACGAGCAGTACTTC
size: .; V: TRBV6-5; J: TRBJ1-5; D: TRBD1; CDR3: CASSPDRDQPQHF; DNA: TGTGCCAGCAGTCCAGACAGGGACCAGCCCCAGCATTTT
size: .; V: TRBV15; J: TRBJ2-1; D: .; CDR3: CATSLTNVGYNEQFF; DNA: TGTGCCACCAGCTTAACAAACGTCGGGTACAATGAGCAGTTCTTC
size: .; V: TRBV19; J: TRBJ1-1; D: .; CDR3: CATQLSEWTEAFF; DNA: TGTGCCACACAGCTCTCTGAATGGACTGAAGCTTTCTTT
size: once; V: TRBV15; J: TRBJ2-2; D: .; CDR3: CATSRGSAGELFF; DNA: TGTGCCACCAGCAGAGGGTCGGCCGGGGAGCTGTTTTTT
size: .; V: TRBV15; J: TRBJ2-7; D: TRBD1; CDR3: CATSRREQGAKYEQYF; DNA: TGTGCCACCAGCCGCCGGGAACAGGGGGCGAAGTACGAGCAGTACTTC
size: .; V: TRBV24-1; J: TRBJ2-4; D: .; CDR3: CATSDPGQAAGEYF; DNA: TGTGCCACCAGTGACCCAGGACAGGCAGCGGGGGAGTACTTC
size: .; V: TRBV7-8; J: TRBJ1-2; D: .; CDR3: CASSLEAGRHGYTF; DNA: TGTGCCAGCAGCTTAGAGGCAGGGAGGCATGGCTACACCTTC
size: .; V: TRBV6-5; J: TRBJ1-1; D: .; CDR3: CASSLQGGITEAFF; DNA: TGTGCCAGCAGTCTACAGGGAGGGATCACTGAAGCTTTCTTT
size: once; V: TRBV11-1; J: TRBJ2-1; D: .; CDR3: CASSFPSSYNEQFF; DNA: TGTGCCAGCAGCTTCCCGAGCTCCTACAATGAGCAGTTCTTC
size: .; V: TRBV19; J: TRBJ1-3; D: TRBD1; CDR3: CASRKTGSSGNTIYF; DNA: TGTGCCAGTAGGAAGACAGGGAGCTCTGGAAACACCATATATTTT
size: .; V: TRBV12-3/TRBV12-4; J: TRBJ2-1; D: .; CDR3: CASSFPDEQFF; DNA: TGTGCCAGCAGTTTTCCGGATGAGCAGTTCTTC
size: few; V: TRBV6-5; J: TRBJ1-1; D: .; CDR3: CASSRRAYGAEAFF; DNA: TGTGCCAGCAGCCGCCGGGCCTACGGGGCTGAAGCTTTCTTT
size: .; V: TRBV7-8; J: TRBJ2-5; D: TRBD1; CDR3: CASSPRDRQYQETQYF; DNA: TGTGCCAGCAGCCCACGGGACAGGCAGTACCAAGAGACCCAGTACTTC
size: .; V: TRBV6-5; J: TRBJ2-1; D: TRBD1; CDR3: CASRVQGALNEQFF; DNA: TGTGCCAGCAGGGTCCAGGGGGCTTTAAATGAGCAGTTCTTC
size: .; V: TRBV4-1; J: TRBJ2-2; D: .; CDR3: CASSHQTATGELFF; DNA: TGCGCCAGCAGCCACCAGACAGCCACCGGGGAGCTGTTTTTT
size: .; V: TRBV3-1/TRBV3-2; J: TRBJ1-2; D: TRBD1; CDR3: CASSPRQGSGGYTF; DNA: TGTGCCAGCAGTCCCCGACAGGGTAGTGGTGGCTACACCTTC
size: .; V: TRBV4-2; J: TRBJ1-1; D: TRBD1; CDR3: CASSRGQEDTEAFF; DNA: TGTGCCAGCAGCCGGGGACAGGAGGACACTGAAGCTTTCTTT